This entry is about one T cell receptor (beta chain). CDR3 length: 11 amino acids. Germline CDR1 and CDR2: MDHEN and SYDVKM. Trimming removed 5 bases from V and 10 bases from J, with 11 bases in between. The sample originates from a study of T cell changes during pregnancy in multiple sclerosis. The repertoire was sequenced with immunoSEQ multiplex PCR; TCRdb's copy has only in-frame clones and lacks some. The sample has some 100,000 clones, more than 90% seen once; the top ten hold around 1.2%. The sample here was peripheral blood, taken in the second trimester of pregnancy. The chain carries TRBV28 and TRBJ1-1; the D gene is possibly TRBD1 (5 bases). The sequence was collected from a female donor with multiple sclerosis, enrolled in a pregnancy study. The CDR3 spells CASSPRGRAFF. CDR3 DNA sequence: TGTGCCAGCAGTCCGCGGGGACGAGCTTTCTTT.